This TCR beta chain stems from a study of beta chain features in type 1 diabetes listed by TCRdb under 2018. Regarding the complete study: Mean age, gender distribution, total cell number and subset yield were not different between patients and healthy donors. The study compared the TCRB repertoires of sorted circulating CD4+ T cell subsets in recently diagnosed type 1 diabetes patients with those in matched healthy donors. A total of roughly 98,000,000 sorted cells were examined across all samples, and RNA yield correlated strongly with the number of cells per subset. Naive and central memory subsets were obtained from all 30 or so donors, but regulatory and stem cell-like memory subsets were isolated from only 8 patients and roughly 8 healthy donors.

All of the isolated RNA was reverse transcribed with the High Capacity cDNA Reverse Transcription Kit, so expressed TCRB transcripts were sequenced. Deep immunoSEQ sequencing was performed on naive, central memory and regulatory T cell samples, with an average of approximately 3.9 million total reads per sample. Sorted cells were lysed in RLT buffer and RNA was extracted with DNase-treated RNeasy Micro or Mini kits, depending on cell number. Each cell subset was processed separately to prevent cross-contamination, with patient and healthy donor samples processed together. The immunoSEQ multiplex PCR was used to amplify TCRB sequences from cDNA, yielding 87-bp fragments that span the CDR3 region. Amplicons were sequenced on the Illumina HiSeq platform. The original methods were these. Synthetic template baselines were used to correct PCR bias computationally, reads within Hamming distance 2 were collapsed together, and singletons that could not be merged were discarded. Reads were aligned against IMGT so that V, D and J genes, CDR3 length and insertions or deletions at six rearrangement sites could be assigned. Within each subset, clonotype counts were normalized to sorted cell number, after which true diversity and Gini coefficients were computed with the tcR R package. Repertoire sharing was quantified using the overlap coefficient calculated on TCRB nucleotide sequences. As a proxy for the pre-selection repertoire, out-of-frame TCRB sequences from naive cells were analyzed. The source is immuneACCESS, and TCRdb retained only in-frame sequences with V and J called. Part of the clones is not carried over; for the studies checked, unresolved V genes explain less than half of this, and the remainder is unexplained. That table gives V, J and clone size, and the DNA gave D and trimming. The sample has about 410,000 clones on record, approximately 13% of them singletons. Clones ranked in the top ten supply about 0.04% of the sample.

What the work shows at the level of the full study, not this receptor alone: Fewer insertions and more nucleotide deletions at VDJ recombination sites were observed in patients with type 1 diabetes, implying thymic rearrangement abnormalities. In all four CD4+ subsets, TCRB CDR3 length was moderately but significantly shorter in type 1 diabetes patients. Because cDNA was sequenced instead of genomic DNA, activated cells with high expression could be over-represented, although the groups did not differ in activation or CD3 levels. Only small numbers of individuals were included in the HLA sub-analyses, which left unresolved whether HLA type had any influence on TCRB rearrangement. PCR might favor shorter templates, but patient and control samples were amplified and corrected together, so any skew would affect both groups equally. Naive, central memory and regulatory TCRB repertoires appeared to be more alike among patients than among healthy donors.

V and J lose 1 base and 7 bases, and a span of 13 bases separates them. The germline V gene supplies CDR1 SGHDN and CDR2 FVKESK. The cysteine opens and the phenylalanine closes a CDR3 of 14 amino acids. Only the CDR3 DNA stays, 42 bases, in frame from base 1. Each donor gave one peripheral blood draw, averaging approximately 0.11 L, which was collected into heparinised tubes. Using a panel that included CD45RO, CCR7, CD25, CD127, CD95 and CD27, naive, central memory, regulatory and stem cell-like memory CD4+ T cells were sorted on a BD FACSAria II. A purity above 98% was achieved for all sorted populations. PBMCs were separated immediately by Lymphoprep density gradient centrifugation and were stained directly, without being cultured. To minimize batch effects, samples were stained and sorted in pairs, one healthy donor with one patient per experiment. As concerns this clone: No cognate antigen has been identified for it. The input lacks base qualities; no much larger clone sits a single base away.

Sequencing used naive CD4+ T cells from blood. The cell subset or site label of this sample denotes: true naive CD4+ T cells. The sequence links TRBV14 to TRBJ1-1; 6 matching bases give a weak D call of TRBD1. The sequence came from a man between 25 and 39 years old in good health. The CDR3 loop reads CASSQVGGRGEAFF. In nucleotides, the sequence is TGTGCCAGCAGCCAAGTAGGGGGACGTGGTGAAGCTTTCTTT.